One and the same sample provided the 28 T cell receptor beta chains below, sequenced in a study of T cells in Graves' hyperthyroidism and ophthalmopathy. RNA transcripts served as the template for amplifying TCR beta CDR3 regions. HTBI primers were employed in a first-round RT-PCR of the TCR CDR3. TCRdb itself ran the multiplex PCR reads through MiXCR, one entry per CDR3 protein. Of 480,000 or so distinct CDR3 sequences listed, 40% to 50% are singletons. The sequencing sample was made of peripheral blood or thyroid tissue (not recorded which). These receptors were taken from an adult woman with Graves' disease, either hyperthyroidism or ophthalmopathy (not recorded which).

This clonotype was found a few times. V is TRBV2 and J is TRBJ1-2; 12 nucleotides align to TRBD1. The CDR3 length is 16 residues. CDR1 and CDR2 (germline): SNHLY, FYNNEI. J lost 4 bases, V lost 6 bases, and 9 bases had no gene match. The CDR3 DNA sequence: TGTGCCAGCAGACCACCGGGACAGGGGGCAGGCTATGGCTACACCTTC. It translates to CASRPPGQGAGYGYTF.

This clonotype was seen only a few times. V usage is TRBV10-3 and J usage is TRBJ2-7; 10 bases line up with TRBD1. The germline V gene encodes CDR1 ENHRY and CDR2 SYGVKD. The CDR3 covers 15 residues. With 6 bases clipped from V and 5 bases from J, the junction kept 10 bases outside the gene matches. CDR3 residues: CAISREPTGGNEQYF. As DNA, the CDR3 is TGTGCCATCAGCCGGGAGCCGACAGGGGGCAACGAGCAGTACTTC.

This clonotype was counted a few times. The rearrangement uses TRBV29-1 and TRBJ2-7, with 9 bases lining up with TRBD2. The germline V gene has CDR1 SQVTM and CDR2 ANQGSEA. This CDR3 comprises 13 residues. With V trimmed by 8 bases and J by 6 bases, 11 bases remained unmatched. The CDR3 DNA follows: TGCAGCTTGCGGGGGGGAGAGGGGCCCGAGCAGTACTTC. It codes for CSLRGGEGPEQYF.

This clonotype was detected only a few times. The chain is built from TRBV5-1 and TRBJ1-1; the D is unclear. This CDR3 is built from 16 residues. Looked up from germline, CDR1 is SGHRS and CDR2 is YFSETQ. V gave up 4 bases and J gave up 3 bases, with 19 bases separating them. CDR3 residues: CASSRRPQMRYTEAFF. The DNA for the CDR3 is TGCGCCAGCAGCCGGAGGCCGCAGATGAGATACACTGAAGCTTTCTTT. Full variable domain (missing parts from reference TRBV5-1 and TRBJ1-1): KAGVTQTPRYLIKTRGQQVTLSCSPISGHRSVSWYQQTPGQGLQFLFEYFSETQRNKGNFPGRFSGRQFSNSRSEMNVSTLELGDSALYLCASSRRPQMRYTEAFFGQGTRLTVV.

The chain carries TRBV20-1 and TRBJ1-6; a possible D gene is TRBD1 (6 bases). The CDR3 totals 14 residues. The ends were cut back, 3 bases at V and 10 bases at J, with 16 bases in the middle. Germline CDR1 reads DFQATT; CDR2 reads SNEGSKA (reference sequence). This CDR3 is CSARTPGAVSPLHF. DNA for the CDR3: TGCAGTGCTAGGACCCCGGGGGCGGTGTCACCCCTCCACTTT.

As to this clonotype: A much larger clone differs from this one at a single base, so this may be a read error. The genes are TRBV7-9 and TRBJ2-7, with 9 bases identical to TRBD1. CDR3 size: 16 residues. CDR1 is SEHNR, CDR2 FQNEAQ, per germline (reference sequence). V dropped 9 bases and J dropped 6; count of bases not matched to a gene: 18. The CDR3 sequence: CASKAGPGTGSTEQYF. DNA of the CDR3: TGTGCCAGTAAGGCCGGACCCGGGACAGGGTCAACCGAGCAGTACTTC.

This clonotype was counted ten times or more. This rearrangement joins TRBV5-1 to TRBJ1-1; the match to TRBD1 covers 7 bases. Germline V CDR1 and CDR2: SGHRS, YFSETQ. Trimming removed 1 base from V and 1 base from J; junction bases left unmatched: 4. The length of the CDR3 is 15 residues. The CDR3 here is CASSLRQGPNTEAFF. CDR3 sequence (DNA): TGCGCCAGCAGCTTGAGACAGGGACCGAACACTGAAGCTTTCTTT. The full variable domain, with the rest looked up from reference TRBV5-1 and TRBJ1-1, is KAGVTQTPRYLIKTRGQQVTLSCSPISGHRSVSWYQQTPGQGLQFLFEYFSETQRNKGNFPGRFSGRQFSNSRSEMNVSTLELGDSALYLCASSLRQGPNTEAFFGQGTRLTVV.

CDR3 coding DNA: TGTGCCAGTAGTATAGTTGTGGCTGCTCATGGCTACACCTTC. Protein product: CASSIVVAAHGYTF. V gene TRBV19 combines with J gene TRBJ1-2; no reliable D call. Between the trimmed V and J ends, which lost 1 base and 6 bases, there was a span of 12 bases. CDR1 and CDR2 from the germline V gene are LNHDA and SQIVND (reference sequence). The CDR3 loop spans 14 amino acids. The variable domain in full, with the rest retrieved from reference TRBV19 and TRBJ1-2, is DGGITQSPKYLFRKEGQNVTLSCEQNLNHDAMYWYRQDPGQGLRLIYYSQIVNDFQKGDIAEGYSVSREKKESFPLTVTSAQKNPTAFYLCASSIVVAAHGYTFGSGTRLTVV.

In this sample, this clonotype turned up many times. The chain uses TRBV6-1 and TRBJ1-5; no clear D. The CDR3 has 14 residues. Germline V lookup: CDR1 MNHNS, CDR2 SASEGT. The germline V and J ends were trimmed by 4 bases and 3 bases, with 10 bases remaining between them. CDR3 region: CASSVNSDNQPQHF. The CDR3 coding sequence is TGTGCCAGCAGTGTAAACTCAGACAATCAGCCCCAGCATTTT.

On this clonotype: The conserved phenylalanine or tryptophan is not found at the CDR3 terminus, so this likely reflects a read error. The chain employs TRBV7-8 and TRBJ2-2; possible D gene TRBD1, 6 bases. V was clipped by 4 bases and J by 5 bases, with 11 bases between them. The CDR3 sequence is 14 residues long. CDR1 SGHVS and CDR2 FQNEAQ come from the germline V gene. The CDR3 bases are TGTGCCAGCAGCTCTCAGGGGCAGACCGGGGAGCTGTTTGTT. Protein product: CASSSQGQTGELFV.

V and J are TRBV7-2 and TRBJ2-5, with TRBD1 matching 7 bases. CDR1 and CDR2 (germline): SGHTA, FQGNSA. There are 14 residues in the CDR3. The trim removed 5 bases at V and 5 bases at J, leaving 8 bases unmatched. This CDR3 is CASSRVSTGETQYF. The DNA of the CDR3 is TGTGCCAGCAGCCGAGTCTCGACAGGGGAGACCCAGTACTTC.

Many counts were recorded for this clonotype. The genes are TRBV7-2 and TRBJ2-2; 7 nucleotides align to TRBD2. Germline CDR1 reads SGHTA; CDR2 reads FQGNSA. V lost 1 base to trimming and J lost 6 bases; unmatched junction nucleotides: 5. The CDR3 covers 15 residues. CDR3 residues: CASSLGLAYAGELFF. The CDR3 DNA is TGTGCCAGCAGCTTAGGACTAGCATACGCCGGGGAGCTGTTTTTT.

This clonotype was seen only a few times. This chain uses TRBV24-1 with TRBJ1-1, with D uncertain. This CDR3 comprises 14 residues. CDR1 and CDR2 from the germline V gene are KGHDR and SFDVKD. Trimming took 2 bases from V and 6 from J, leaving 12 bases between them. The CDR3: CATSDSFGSAEAFF. The DNA of the CDR3 is TGTGCCACCAGTGATTCCTTTGGATCAGCTGAAGCTTTCTTT.

This clonotype was seen many times. The chain joins TRBV5-1 to TRBJ2-7, with 7 bases fitting TRBD1. Germline CDR1 reads SGHRS; CDR2 reads YFSETQ. CDR3 size: 13 residues. With V trimmed by 5 bases and J by 6 bases, 8 bases remained unmatched. CDR3 residues: CASSYDRAGEQYF. For the CDR3, the DNA is TGCGCCAGCAGTTACGACAGGGCGGGCGAGCAGTACTTC.

This clonotype was observed at least ten times. The chain uses TRBV11-2 and TRBJ2-5; 13 nucleotides match TRBD2. The germline V gene encodes CDR1 SGHAT and CDR2 FQNNGV. J gave up 3 bases and V 5 bases, and 9 bases lay outside the gene matches. The CDR3 loop spans 17 amino acids. CDR3 residues: CASSRGLAGPGKETQYF. CDR3 coding DNA: TGTGCCAGCAGCAGGGGACTAGCGGGACCGGGGAAAGAGACCCAGTACTTC.

This clonotype appeared many times. This rearrangement joins TRBV13 to TRBJ2-5; tentative D call: TRBD1 (5 bases). The germline V gene has CDR1 PRHDT and CDR2 FYEKMQ (reference sequence). Trimming removed 5 bases at V and 5 bases at J, with 12 bases between. The CDR3 length is 13 residues. The CDR3 bases are TGTGCCAGCAGCCGCAGGGATGGGGAGACCCAGTACTTC. It encodes CASSRRDGETQYF.

The chain carries TRBV5-1 and TRBJ1-1; no clear D gene. CDR1 SGHRS and CDR2 YFSETQ come from the germline V gene. V shed 6 bases and J shed 6 bases, with 18 bases lying between them. The CDR3 length is 14 residues. The CDR3 sequence: CASTNTGSTAEAFF. Written as DNA, the CDR3 is TGCGCCAGCACCAACACGGGGAGCACCGCTGAAGCTTTCTTT.

This chain joins TRBV20-1 and TRBJ2-7; 9 bases align to TRBD2. After removal of 1 base from V and 4 bases from J, the junction contained 8 bases not matched to a gene. CDR1 is DFQATT, CDR2 SNEGSKA, per germline (reference sequence). There are 15 residues in the CDR3. The CDR3 loop is CSARARTSASYEQYF. The CDR3 nucleotides read TGCAGTGCTAGAGCCCGGACTAGCGCAAGTTACGAGCAGTACTTC.

The rearrangement uses TRBV30 and TRBJ1-6; no clear D. The CDR3 runs 14 residues. From germline, CDR1 is GTSNPN and CDR2 SVGIG (reference sequence). V was trimmed by 4 bases and J by 7 bases, leaving 14 bases between them. The CDR3 spells CAWTDGVVNSPLHF. The CDR3 DNA sequence: TGTGCCTGGACCGACGGGGTAGTGAATTCACCCCTCCACTTT.

This clonotype was recorded only once. At one end the junction does not follow the germline gene, possibly because of a read error. This chain links TRBV7-2 with TRBJ2-2, with D maybe TRBD2 (6 bases). Germline CDR1 is SGHTA and CDR2 is FQGNSA. The CDR3 runs to 14 residues. The CDR3 nucleotides read TGCGCCAGCAGCGCGGGGCCGACCTCCGGGGAGCTGTTTTTT. It specifies CASSAGPTSGELFF. The full variable domain, rest sourced from reference TRBV7-2 and TRBJ2-2, is GAGVSQSPSNKVTEKGKDVELRCDPISGHTALYWYRQSLGQGLEFLIYFQGNSAPDKSGLPSDRFSAERTGGSVSTLTIQRTQQEDSAVYLCASSAGPTSGELFFGEGSRLTVL.

In regard to this clonotype: Because the CDR3 is missing its conserved closing phenylalanine or tryptophan, this is likely a read error. The DNA is left out, because the CDR3 cannot be placed on it with certainty; the CDR3 is given as TCRdb lists it. The chain couples TRBV7-8 to TRBJ1-3. With termini counted, the CDR3 has 9 amino acids. Per the germline V gene, CDR1 is SGHVS and CDR2 is FQNEAQ. CDR3 protein: CASSLRRLV.

This clonotype has a handful of counts. The V and J genes are TRBV7-2 and TRBJ1-1; 7 nucleotides match TRBD1. V shed 11 bases and J 2 bases; nucleotides not matched to a gene: 14. Germline assignment: CDR1 SGHTA and CDR2 FQGNSA. This CDR3 comprises 15 residues. CDR3 coding DNA: TGTGCCTGGAATCGAAACAGGGGAGTAAACACTGAAGCTTTCTTT. It yields the protein CAWNRNRGVNTEAFF. Using reference TRBV7-2 and TRBJ1-1 for the parts outside the CDR3, the full variable domain is GAGVSQSPSNKVTEKGKDVELRCDPISGHTALYWYRQSLGQGLEFLIYFQGNSAPDKSGLPSDRFSAERTGGSVSTLTIQRTQQEDSAVYLCAWNRNRGVNTEAFFGQGTRLTVV.

A word on this clonotype: Without the conserved terminal phenylalanine or tryptophan, this CDR3 likely stems from a read error. The DNA is left out, because the CDR3 cannot be placed on it with certainty; the CDR3 is given as TCRdb lists it. The gene calls are TRBV2 and TRBJ2-2. Germline values: CDR1 SNHLY, CDR2 FYNNEI. Ends included, the CDR3 has 8 residues. The chain's CDR3 is CATRGALL.

This clonotype was counted at least ten times. The chain is built from TRBV5-4 and TRBJ1-2; D gene ambiguous. The CDR3 extends over 15 amino acids. V lost 0 bases and J lost 2, with 11 bases in between. The V gene's germline CDR1 is SGHNT and CDR2 YYREEE (reference sequence). CDR3 DNA sequence: TGTGCCAGCAGCTTGGTGTTTTCGGAGAACTATGGCTACACCTTC. This codes for CASSLVFSENYGYTF.

The chain links TRBV5-6 to TRBJ2-2; the D gene is possibly TRBD1 (5 bases). The CDR3 spans 17 residues. CDR1 is SGHDT, CDR2 YYEEEE, per germline. V lost 3 bases and J lost 0, with 15 bases in between. The CDR3 bases are TGTGCCAGCAGCTATTACAGGCGTTCCACGAACACCGGGGAGCTGTTTTTT. Translation: CASSYYRRSTNTGELFF.

V and J are TRBV20-1 and TRBJ2-7, with 7 positions matching TRBD2. With V trimmed by 8 bases and J by 4 bases, 5 bases remained unmatched. Germline V gene sequence: CDR1 DFQATT, CDR2 SNEGSKA (reference sequence). The CDR3 loop spans 11 amino acids. The CDR3 region is CSSGRGYEQYF. CDR3 DNA: TGCAGTAGCGGGCGGGGGTACGAGCAGTACTTC.

This chain links TRBV29-1 with TRBJ2-5; D gene ambiguous. Germline CDR1 and CDR2: SQVTM and ANQGSEA. V lost 3 bases, J lost 0 bases, and 5 bases lay in between. The CDR3 extends over 12 amino acids. CDR3 loop: CSVDLNQETQYF. Written as DNA, the CDR3 is TGCAGCGTTGATCTAAACCAAGAGACCCAGTACTTC. Using reference TRBV29-1 and TRBJ2-5 for the parts outside the CDR3, the full variable domain is SAVISQKPSRDICQRGTSLTIQCQVDSQVTMMFWYRQQPGQSLTLIATANQGSEATYESGFVIDKFPISRPNLTFSTLTVSNMSPEDSSIYLCSVDLNQETQYFGPGTRLLVL.

V is TRBV15 and J is TRBJ1-5; D ambiguous. The V gene's germline CDR1 is LNHNV and CDR2 YYDKDF (reference sequence). With 3 bases removed from V and 4 bases from J, the gap between germline ends came to 4 bases. There are 12 residues in the CDR3. CDR3 sequence (DNA): TGTGCCACCAGCAGTCCGAATCAGCCCCAGCATTTT. Translating it yields CATSSPNQPQHF.